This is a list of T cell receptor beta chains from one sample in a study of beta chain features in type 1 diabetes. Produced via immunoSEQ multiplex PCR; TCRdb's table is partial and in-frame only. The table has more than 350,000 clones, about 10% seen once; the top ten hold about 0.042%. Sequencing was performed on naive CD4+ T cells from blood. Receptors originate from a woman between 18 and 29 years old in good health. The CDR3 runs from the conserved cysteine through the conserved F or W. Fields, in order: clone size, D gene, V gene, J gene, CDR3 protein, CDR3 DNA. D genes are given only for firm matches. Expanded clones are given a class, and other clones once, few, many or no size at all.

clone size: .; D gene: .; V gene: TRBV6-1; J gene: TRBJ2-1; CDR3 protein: CASSPRGPYNEQFF; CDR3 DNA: TGTGCCAGCAGCCCCAGGGGACCCTACAATGAGCAGTTCTTC
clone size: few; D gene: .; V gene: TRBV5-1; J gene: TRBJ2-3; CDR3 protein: CASSLGGPQYF; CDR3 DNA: TGCGCCAGCAGCTTGGGGGGTCCGCAGTATTTT
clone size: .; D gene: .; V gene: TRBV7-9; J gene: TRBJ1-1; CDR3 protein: CASSLVMNTEAFF; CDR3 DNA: TGTGCCAGCAGCTTGGTCATGAACACTGAAGCTTTCTTT
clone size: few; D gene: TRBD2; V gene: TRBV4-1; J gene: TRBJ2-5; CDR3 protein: CASSQGLITSGPGTQYF; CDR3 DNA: TGCGCCAGCAGCCAAGGCCTTATCACTAGCGGCCCGGGGACCCAGTACTTC
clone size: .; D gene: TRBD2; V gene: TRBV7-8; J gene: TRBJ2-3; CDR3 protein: CASSSRLAVTDTQYF; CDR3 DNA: TGTGCCAGCAGTTCCCGACTAGCGGTCACAGATACGCAGTATTTT
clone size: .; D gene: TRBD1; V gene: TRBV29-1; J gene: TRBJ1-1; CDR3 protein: CSAKTGVTEAFF; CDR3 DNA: TGCAGCGCTAAGACAGGGGTTACTGAAGCTTTCTTT
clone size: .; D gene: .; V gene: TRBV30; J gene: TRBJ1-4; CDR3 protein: CAWSMGRGSGLFF; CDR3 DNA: TGTGCCTGGAGTATGGGGAGGGGAAGTGGACTGTTTTTT
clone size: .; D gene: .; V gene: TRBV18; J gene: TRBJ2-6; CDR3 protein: CASSRQTSSGANVLTF; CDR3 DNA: TGTGCCAGCTCACGACAGACGAGCTCTGGGGCCAACGTCCTGACTTTC
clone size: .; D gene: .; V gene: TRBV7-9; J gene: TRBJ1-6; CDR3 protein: CASRGSSYNSPLHF; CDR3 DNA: TGTGCCAGCCGCGGTAGCTCCTATAATTCACCCCTCCACTTT
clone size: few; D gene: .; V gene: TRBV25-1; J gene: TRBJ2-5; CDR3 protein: CASSEGGSLNGETQYF; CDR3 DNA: TGTGCCAGCAGTGAAGGGGGATCTTTGAATGGGGAGACCCAGTACTTC
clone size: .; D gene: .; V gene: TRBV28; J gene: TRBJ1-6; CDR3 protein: CASGPGVNHNSPLHF; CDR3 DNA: TGTGCCAGCGGGCCGGGGGTCAATCATAATTCACCCCTCCACTTT
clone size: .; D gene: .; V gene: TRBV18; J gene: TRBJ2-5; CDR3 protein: CASSPGGETQYF; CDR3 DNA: TGTGCCAGCTCACCGGGTGGAGAGACCCAGTACTTC
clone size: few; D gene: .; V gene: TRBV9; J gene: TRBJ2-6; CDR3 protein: CASSVAPLSRVLTF; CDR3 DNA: TGTGCCAGCAGCGTAGCTCCACTCTCCAGGGTCCTGACTTTC
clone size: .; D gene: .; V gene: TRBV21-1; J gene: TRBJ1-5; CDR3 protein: CASSNTPGDRYNQPQHF; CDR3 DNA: TGTGCCAGCAGCAATACCCCAGGGGATAGGTACAATCAGCCCCAGCATTTT
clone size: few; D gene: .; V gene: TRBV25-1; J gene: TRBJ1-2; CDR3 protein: CASSEAGHFSGGYTF; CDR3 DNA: TGTGCCAGCAGTGAGGCGGGACATTTTTCCGGTGGCTACACCTTC
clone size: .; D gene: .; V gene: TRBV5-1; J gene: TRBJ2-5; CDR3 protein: CASSLGNTGQETQYF; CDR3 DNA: TGCGCCAGCAGCTTGGGGAATACAGGACAAGAGACCCAGTACTTC
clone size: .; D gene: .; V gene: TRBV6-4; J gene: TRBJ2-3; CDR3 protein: CASSSGDTQYF; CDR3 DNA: TGTGCCAGCAGCAGCGGGGATACGCAGTATTTT
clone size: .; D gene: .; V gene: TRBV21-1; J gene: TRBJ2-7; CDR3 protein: CASSKKSPDDRGDGYEQYF; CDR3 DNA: TGTGCCAGCAGCAAAAAATCGCCCGACGACAGGGGGGATGGCTACGAGCAGTACTTC
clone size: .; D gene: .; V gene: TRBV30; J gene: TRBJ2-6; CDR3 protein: CAWSVRLFGANVLTF; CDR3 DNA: TGTGCCTGGAGTGTAAGGCTGTTTGGGGCCAACGTCCTGACTTTC
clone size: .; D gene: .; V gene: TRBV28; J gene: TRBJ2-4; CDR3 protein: CASSPYRVLRGPASIQYF; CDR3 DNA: TGTGCCAGCAGTCCCTATCGGGTCTTGCGGGGGCCGGCATCCATTCAGTACTTC
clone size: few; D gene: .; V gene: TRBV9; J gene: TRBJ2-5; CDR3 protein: CASSVDPRGSQETQYF; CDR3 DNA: TGTGCCAGCAGCGTAGACCCTAGAGGGTCCCAAGAGACCCAGTACTTC
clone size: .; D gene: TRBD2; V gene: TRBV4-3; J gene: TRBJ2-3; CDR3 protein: CASSYLTSGATDTQYF; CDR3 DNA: TGCGCCAGCAGCTACCTGACTAGCGGGGCCACAGATACGCAGTATTTT
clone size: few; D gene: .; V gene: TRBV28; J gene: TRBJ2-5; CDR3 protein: CASGSGSETQYF; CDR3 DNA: TGTGCCAGCGGCTCGGGATCTGAGACCCAGTACTTC
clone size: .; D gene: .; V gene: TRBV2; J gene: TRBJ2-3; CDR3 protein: CARRGAKRSPGSITDTQYF; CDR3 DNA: TGTGCCAGACGGGGAGCTAAAAGGTCGCCCGGTTCTATCACAGATACGCAGTATTTT
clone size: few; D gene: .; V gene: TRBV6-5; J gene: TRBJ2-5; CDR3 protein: CASSPSGTREETQYF; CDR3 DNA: TGTGCCAGCAGTCCCTCGGGGACGAGGGAGGAGACCCAGTACTTC
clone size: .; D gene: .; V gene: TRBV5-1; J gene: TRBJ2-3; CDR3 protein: CASSLRRGPHTDTQYF; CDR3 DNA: TGCGCCAGCAGCTTGAGACGGGGGCCTCACACAGATACGCAGTATTTT
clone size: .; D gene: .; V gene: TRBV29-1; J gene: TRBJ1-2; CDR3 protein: CSVEEQGVGYTF; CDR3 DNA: TGCAGCGTTGAAGAACAGGGCGTTGGCTACACCTTC
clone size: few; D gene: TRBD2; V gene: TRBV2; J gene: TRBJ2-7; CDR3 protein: CASSLLASGEQYF; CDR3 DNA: TGTGCCAGCAGTCTACTAGCGTCGGGTGAGCAGTACTTC
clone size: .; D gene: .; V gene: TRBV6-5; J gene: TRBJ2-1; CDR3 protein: CASSYRGNEQFF; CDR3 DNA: TGTGCCAGCAGTTACAGGGGCAATGAGCAGTTCTTC
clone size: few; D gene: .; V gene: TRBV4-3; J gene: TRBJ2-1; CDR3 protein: CASSPLLWVAYNEQFF; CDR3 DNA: TGCGCCAGCAGCCCCCTATTGTGGGTCGCCTACAATGAGCAGTTCTTC
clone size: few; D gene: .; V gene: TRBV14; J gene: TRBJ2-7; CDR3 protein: CASSMSRLGQYF; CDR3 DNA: TGTGCCAGCAGCATGTCGAGGCTCGGACAGTACTTC
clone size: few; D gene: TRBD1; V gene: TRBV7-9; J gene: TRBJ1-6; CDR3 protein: CASSLGTGNSPLHF; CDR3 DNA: TGTGCCAGCAGCTTAGGGACAGGGAATTCACCCCTCCACTTT
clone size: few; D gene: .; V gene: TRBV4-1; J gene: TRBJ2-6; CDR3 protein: CASSQRDTGPSSGANVLTF; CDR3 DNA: TGCGCCAGCAGCCAGAGGGACACCGGGCCCAGCTCTGGGGCCAACGTCCTGACTTTC
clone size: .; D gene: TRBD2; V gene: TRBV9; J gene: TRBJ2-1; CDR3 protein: CASSPHASGSNEQFF; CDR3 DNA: TGTGCCAGCAGCCCCCACGCTAGCGGGAGCAATGAGCAGTTCTTC
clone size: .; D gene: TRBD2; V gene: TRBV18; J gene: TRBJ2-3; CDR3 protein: CASSPLAGGRDTQYF; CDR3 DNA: TGTGCCAGCTCACCACTAGCGGGAGGGCGAGATACGCAGTATTTT
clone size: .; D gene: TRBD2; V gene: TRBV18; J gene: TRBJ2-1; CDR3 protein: CASSPPPSGVVQFF; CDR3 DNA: TGTGCCAGCTCACCACCACCTAGCGGGGTAGTTCAGTTCTTC
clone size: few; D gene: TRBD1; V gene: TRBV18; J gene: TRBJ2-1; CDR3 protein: CASSPPQGNEQFF; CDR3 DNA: TGTGCCAGCTCACCCCCACAGGGGAATGAGCAGTTCTTC
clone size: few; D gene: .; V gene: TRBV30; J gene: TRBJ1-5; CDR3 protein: CAWSEDSNQPQHF; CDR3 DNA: TGTGCCTGGAGTGAAGACAGCAATCAGCCCCAGCATTTT
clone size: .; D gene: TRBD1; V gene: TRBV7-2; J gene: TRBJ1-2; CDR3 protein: CASSRPGTGKSGYTF; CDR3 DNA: TGTGCCAGCAGCCGTCCCGGGACAGGGAAAAGTGGCTACACCTTC
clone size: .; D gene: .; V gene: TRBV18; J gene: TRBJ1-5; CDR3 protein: CASSPMENQPQHF; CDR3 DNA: TGTGCCAGCTCACCAATGGAGAATCAGCCCCAGCATTTT
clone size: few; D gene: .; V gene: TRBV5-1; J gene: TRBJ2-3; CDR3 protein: CASRRQGGPTDTQYF; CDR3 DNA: TGCGCCAGCAGGCGACAGGGAGGACCCACAGATACGCAGTATTTT
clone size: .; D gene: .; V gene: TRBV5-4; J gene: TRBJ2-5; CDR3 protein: CASSLRRGETQYF; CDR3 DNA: TGTGCCAGCAGCCTCCGAAGGGGGGAGACCCAGTACTTC
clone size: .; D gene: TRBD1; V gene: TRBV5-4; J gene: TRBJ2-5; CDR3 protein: CASSLATGSRETQYF; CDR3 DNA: TGTGCCAGCAGCTTGGCGACAGGGTCGCGGGAGACCCAGTACTTC
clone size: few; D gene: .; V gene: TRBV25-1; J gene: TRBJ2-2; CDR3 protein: CASGRSGGFAGELFF; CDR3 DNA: TGTGCCAGCGGGCGGTCAGGAGGGTTCGCCGGGGAGCTGTTTTTT
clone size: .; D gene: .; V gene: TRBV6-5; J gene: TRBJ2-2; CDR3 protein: CASSSTGELFF; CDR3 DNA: TGTGCCAGCAGTTCGACCGGGGAGCTGTTTTTT
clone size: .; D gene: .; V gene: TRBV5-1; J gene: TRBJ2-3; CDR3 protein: CASSLTGRGTDTQYF; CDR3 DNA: TGCGCCAGCAGCCTCACAGGGCGTGGGACAGATACGCAGTATTTT
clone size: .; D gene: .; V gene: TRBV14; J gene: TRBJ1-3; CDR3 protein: CASSQNRAYSGNTIYF; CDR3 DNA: TGTGCCAGCAGCCAAAACAGGGCCTACTCTGGAAACACCATATATTTT
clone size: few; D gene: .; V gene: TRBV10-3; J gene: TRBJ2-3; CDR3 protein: CAISDTGLGTDTQYF; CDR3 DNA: TGTGCCATCAGTGACACGGGCCTTGGGACAGATACGCAGTATTTT
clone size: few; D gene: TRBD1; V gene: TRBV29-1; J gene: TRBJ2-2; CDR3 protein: CSVGGGQGYAGELFF; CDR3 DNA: TGCAGCGTTGGAGGAGGACAGGGGTACGCCGGGGAGCTGTTTTTT